Each of the 21 T cell receptor beta chains below was sequenced from the same sample in a study of blood T cell repertoires in COVID-19. Measured with immunoSEQ multiplex PCR; TCRdb has only the in-frame clones, and not every one. The sample contains over 200,000 clones, roughly 84% of which appear only once. Specimen: peripheral blood. The source of these receptors is a man aged 35-49 years with active or convalescent COVID-19.

The rearrangement links TRBV6-1 to TRBJ2-7; no clear D gene. Trimming stripped 2 bases from V and 4 bases from J, with 6 bases between. Germline assignment: CDR1 MNHNS and CDR2 SASEGT. The CDR3 loop spans 12 amino acids. CDR3 loop: CASSEPRYEQYF. CDR3 sequence (DNA): TGTGCCAGCAGTGAACCTAGATACGAGCAGTACTTC.

V is TRBV24-1 and J is TRBJ2-2; D is unclear. The CDR3 has 14 amino acids. Trimming removed 5 bases from V and 0 bases from J, with 6 bases in between. The germline V gene has CDR1 KGHDR and CDR2 SFDVKD. CDR3 protein: CATSGTANTGELFF. CDR3 bases: TGTGCCACCAGTGGCACAGCGAACACCGGGGAGCTGTTTTTT.

The chain carries TRBV6-5 and TRBJ1-2, with 7 nucleotides matching TRBD1. Germline lookup yields CDR1 MNHEY and CDR2 SVGAGI. V trimming: 7 bases; J trimming: 3 bases; junction bases outside the gene matches: 11. The CDR3 consists of 15 residues. This CDR3 is CASILRQGGYYGYTF. For the CDR3, the DNA is TGTGCCAGCATCCTAAGACAGGGCGGCTACTATGGCTACACCTTC.

This clone was seen only a few times. The chain has TRBV4-1 and TRBJ1-1; maybe TRBD1 (6 bases). Trimming removed 1 base at V and 6 bases at J, with 18 bases between. CDR1 and CDR2 from the germline V gene are MGHRA and YSYEKL. The CDR3 spans 16 residues. CDR3 amino acids: CASSQGGNRVGSEAFF. CDR3 nucleotide sequence: TGCGCCAGCAGCCAAGGAGGGAACAGGGTAGGCTCTGAAGCTTTCTTT.

This chain connects TRBV4-1 to TRBJ2-7; 7 bases match TRBD1. Germline V gene data show CDR1 as MGHRA and CDR2 as YSYEKL. Trimming cost V 8 bases and J 3 bases; bases outside gene matches: 10. The CDR3 spans 14 residues. CDR3 nucleotides: TGCGCCAGCGGCACGTCGACAGGGCTCTACGAGCAGTACTTC. Residues: CASGTSTGLYEQYF.

J is TRBJ1-5 and V is TRBV28; 7 nucleotides align to TRBD1. The V gene's germline CDR1 is MDHEN and CDR2 SYDVKM. With 7 bases clipped from V and 5 bases from J, the junction kept 2 bases outside the gene matches. The length of the CDR3 is 12 residues. Here the CDR3 DNA reads TGTGCCAGCATGGGACAGTATCAGCCCCAGCATTTT. Its translation: CASMGQYQPQHF.

CDR3: CASSIFQGVNQPQHF. CDR3 nucleotides: TGTGCCAGTAGTATCTTTCAGGGTGTCAATCAGCCCCAGCATTTT. The chain uses TRBV19 and TRBJ1-5; TRBD1 might be the D (5 bases). The V and J ends lost 3 bases and 3 bases respectively, with 12 bases between them. Germline-derived CDR1 and CDR2 are LNHDA and SQIVND (reference sequence). The CDR3 is 15 residues long.

This sequence joins TRBV5-6 and TRBJ1-3; D remains ambiguous. The CDR3 is 12 amino acids. CDR1 SGHDT and CDR2 YYEEEE come from the germline V gene. Trimming removed 4 bases at V and 8 bases at J, with 10 bases between. CDR3 bases: TGTGCCAGCAGCCGTAACTTGGACACCATATATTTT. Its translation is CASSRNLDTIYF.

V usage is TRBV28 and J usage is TRBJ1-5; D ambiguous. The CDR3 totals 16 residues. Germline CDR1 MDHEN, CDR2 SYDVKM. V was clipped by 5 bases and J by 0 bases, with 14 bases between them. The CDR3 sequence is CASSPSVSGSNQPQHF. In DNA, the CDR3 is TGTGCCAGCAGTCCTAGCGTTTCGGGTAGCAATCAGCCCCAGCATTTT.

This chain links TRBV19 with TRBJ2-7, with D possibly being TRBD1 (6 bases). Germline CDR1 and CDR2: LNHDA and SQIVND (reference sequence). V was clipped by 6 bases and J by 2 bases, with 17 bases between them. The CDR3 has 15 residues. As DNA, the CDR3 is TGTGCCAGTAGGGGGCCGGGACACCGTACCTACGAGCAGTACTTC. Its protein product is CASRGPGHRTYEQYF.

The chain joins TRBV12-3 or TRBV12-4 to TRBJ1-1, with 7 bases fitting TRBD1. J was trimmed by 7 bases and V by 4 bases; bases with no gene match: 3. The CDR3 is 12 amino acids. CDR3 in amino acids: CASSYDRVEAFF. The CDR3 coding sequence is TGTGCCAGCAGTTACGACAGGGTTGAAGCTTTCTTT.

This clone has just a few counts. V gene TRBV11-3 combines with J gene TRBJ2-1; 8 positions match TRBD2. The germline CDR1 and CDR2 sequences are SGHNT and YENEEA. CDR3 length: 17 amino acids. V lost 0 bases, J lost 6 bases, and 10 bases stayed unmatched. The CDR3 here is CASSLDPPGLGVNEQFF. Here the CDR3 DNA reads TGTGCCAGCAGCTTAGATCCTCCGGGACTAGGTGTCAATGAGCAGTTCTTC.

This chain joins TRBV28 and TRBJ1-1, with TRBD1 as a possible D gene (5 bases). Trimming stripped 4 bases from V and 3 bases from J, with 12 bases between. CDR3 length equals 14 residues. Germline assignment: CDR1 MDHEN and CDR2 SYDVKM. Written as DNA, the CDR3 is TGTGCCAGCAGTTCCCGGGGGGGGTACACTGAAGCTTTCTTT. Translation: CASSSRGGYTEAFF.

The V and J genes are TRBV5-4 and TRBJ2-7, with TRBD1 matching 8 bases. Germline V CDR1 and CDR2: SGHNT, YYREEE (reference sequence). The trim removed 3 bases at V and 1 base at J, leaving 3 bases unmatched. The CDR3 has 14 amino acids. The CDR3 coding sequence is TGTGCCAGCAGCTGGGGGGACAGGTCCTACGAGCAGTACTTC. As protein: CASSWGDRSYEQYF.

The CDR3 DNA reads as TGTGCCAGCACCTCGCGGCACGTTTACAATGAGCAGTTCTTC. It specifies CASTSRHVYNEQFF. The rearrangement uses TRBV27 and TRBJ2-1; D not resolved. Germline V gives CDR1 MNHEY, CDR2 SMNVEV (reference sequence). The length of the CDR3 is 14 residues. Trimming pared 7 bases from V and 4 bases from J, leaving 14 bases between.

This chain joins TRBV19 and TRBJ1-1; D uncertain. The germline V gene encodes CDR1 LNHDA and CDR2 SQIVND (reference sequence). The CDR3 consists of 13 residues. Trimming removed 3 bases at V and 5 bases at J, with 10 bases between. The CDR3 region is CASSMGGFTEAFF. CDR3 in DNA: TGTGCCAGTAGTATGGGAGGGTTTACTGAAGCTTTCTTT.

The V and J genes are TRBV6-4 and TRBJ1-1; D unresolved. The V end lost 4 bases, the J end lost 1 base, and 7 bases lay between the germline ends. The CDR3 length is 13 residues. Germline CDR1 is MRHNA and CDR2 is SNTAGT. The CDR3 region is CASSATGNTEAFF. CDR3 DNA: TGTGCCAGCAGTGCGACGGGGAACACTGAAGCTTTCTTT.

The chain carries TRBV3-1 (or the pseudogene TRBV3-2) and TRBJ2-5, with D uncertain. The germline CDR1 and CDR2 sequences are LGHDT and YNNKEL (reference sequence). Between the trimmed V and J ends, which lost 1 base and 3 bases, there was a span of 6 bases. The CDR3 has 13 amino acids. The CDR3 reads CASSQVGEETQYF. DNA for the CDR3: TGTGCCAGCAGCCAAGTAGGAGAAGAGACCCAGTACTTC.

The genes are TRBV5-1 and TRBJ1-1; maybe TRBD1 (5 bases). The CDR3 contains 14 residues. Trimming cost V 0 bases and J 1 base, with 7 bases left between them. Germline CDR1 and CDR2: SGHRS and YFSETQ. This chain's CDR3 is CASSLEGENTEAFF. As DNA, the CDR3 is TGCGCCAGCAGCTTGGAAGGGGAGAACACTGAAGCTTTCTTT.

This chain links TRBV27 with TRBJ2-2; a weak D match, TRBD1 (5 bases). Germline V gene lookup returns CDR1 MNHEY and CDR2 SMNVEV (reference sequence). CDR3 length: 17 amino acids. V lost 2 bases, J lost 1 base, and 14 bases lay in between. The CDR3 protein is CASSLSRQGLNTGELFF. In DNA form, the CDR3 reads TGTGCCAGCAGTTTAAGCCGGCAGGGCCTGAACACCGGGGAGCTGTTTTTT.

The V call is TRBV28, the J call TRBJ1-4; a weak D match, TRBD1 (6 bases). This CDR3 is built from 15 residues. The germline V gene encodes CDR1 MDHEN and CDR2 SYDVKM. V was cut by 10 bases and J by 4 bases, with 19 bases left in between. CDR3 nucleotide sequence: TGTGCCACCTGTAGGGGCGGACAGATTAATGAAAAACTGTTTTTT. This codes for CATCRGGQINEKLFF.